These 28 T cell receptor beta chains were all obtained from the same sample, sequenced in a study of PD-1 blockade in classical Hodgkin lymphoma. Here immunoSEQ multiplex PCR was the method, and the copy in TCRdb shows in-frame clones only, minus some. This sample has about 28,000 clones, with about 82% found just once. Indicated time point: cycle 4 day 1 (C4D1), after five to seven weeks of nivolumab. With no exception, relapse followed autologous stem cell transplantation in all patients, and brentuximab vedotin exposure varied. Sample: peripheral blood mononuclear cells (PBMCs), taken before the fourth cycle of nivolumab. The receptor source for this set is a human donor with classical Hodgkin lymphoma.

Turning to this clone: The sample has other DNA sequences that encode this CDR3 too. The rearrangement joins TRBV7-9 to TRBJ1-1; possible D gene TRBD1, 6 bases. Germline-derived CDR1 and CDR2 are SEHNR and FQNEAQ (reference sequence). V lost 4 bases, J lost 1 base, and 10 bases lay in between. The CDR3 is 14 residues long. CDR3: CASSSGQPNTEAFF. CDR3 coding DNA: TGTGCCAGCAGCTCAGGACAGCCGAACACTGAAGCTTTCTTT.

The count of this clone is one. The chain couples TRBV5-4 to TRBJ2-2, with 8 bases fitting TRBD2. V lost 4 bases, J lost 4 bases, and 12 bases stayed unmatched. The length of the CDR3 is 17 residues. CDR1 and CDR2 from the germline V gene are SGHNT and YYREEE (reference sequence). This CDR3 is CASSIPGLGLSTGELFF. CDR3 DNA sequence: TGTGCCAGCAGCATACCGGGACTAGGTCTGAGCACCGGGGAGCTGTTTTTT.

The chain employs TRBV18 and TRBJ1-1; D is undetermined. V lost 4 bases and J lost 3, with 9 bases in between. The CDR3 extends over 13 amino acids. Germline CDR1 and CDR2: KGHSH and LQKENI. CDR3 protein: CASSRSRDTEAFF. The CDR3, as DNA: TGTGCCAGCTCACGATCGAGGGACACTGAAGCTTTCTTT.

This chain connects TRBV19 to TRBJ1-2, with 9 bases identical to TRBD1. The length of the CDR3 is 15 residues. The germline CDR1 and CDR2 sequences are LNHDA and SQIVND (reference sequence). With V trimmed by 1 base and J by 4 bases, 4 bases remained unmatched. CDR3 sequence: CASSIGQGEFYGYTF. CDR3 sequence (DNA): TGTGCCAGTAGTATAGGACAGGGGGAGTTCTATGGCTACACCTTC.

Turning to this clone: In the same sample, other DNA sequences code for this CDR3. The chain joins TRBV25-1 to TRBJ2-1; the D gene is possibly TRBD2 (5 bases). There are 12 residues in the CDR3. Trimming pared 7 bases from V and 9 bases from J, leaving 13 bases between. Germline CDR1 MGHDK, CDR2 SYGVNS. CDR3 nucleotide sequence: TGTGCCAGCATTCCCCCCCGGGGTGAGCAGTTCTTC. Amino acids: CASIPPRGEQFF.

The chain has TRBV27 and TRBJ2-5; 8 bases are shared with TRBD2. Near its end, the DNA agrees better with TRBJ2-7, so the J call may be wrong. This CDR3 is 15 amino acids long. The germline gives CDR1 MNHEY, CDR2 SMNVEV (reference sequence). CDR3 nucleotide sequence: TGTGCCAGCAGTTCCGATCCGGGACTAGGGTACGAGCAGTACTTC. Its translation is CASSSDPGLGYEQYF.

The rearrangement links TRBV5-1 to TRBJ2-1; 8 nucleotides agree with TRBD1. The germline gives CDR1 SGHRS, CDR2 YFSETQ. Trimming cost V 7 bases and J 8 bases; bases outside gene matches: 8. This CDR3 region has 13 residues. This chain's CDR3 is CASSRGRFYEQFF. The CDR3 DNA is TGCGCCAGCTCCAGGGGGCGATTCTATGAGCAGTTCTTC.

This chain links TRBV11-3 with TRBJ2-3, with TRBD2 matching over 9 bases. Germline CDR1 and CDR2: SGHNT and YENEEA. This CDR3 is built from 17 residues. Germline trimming cut 0 bases from V and 4 bases from J; bases unmatched to any gene: 8. CDR3 nucleotide sequence: TGTGCCAGCAGCTTAGATTCACGCGGGAGGGCCTCAGATACGCAGTATTTT. Amino acids: CASSLDSRGRASDTQYF.

This clone was picked up a small number of times. The V and J genes are TRBV19 and TRBJ1-5; 9 bases are a match to TRBD1. Germline V gene lookup returns CDR1 LNHDA and CDR2 SQIVND (reference sequence). V trimming: 6 bases; J trimming: 2 bases; junction bases outside the gene matches: 2. CDR3 size: 14 residues. The CDR3 spells CASRRTGGNQPQHF. Here the CDR3 DNA reads TGTGCCAGTAGACGGACAGGGGGCAATCAGCCCCAGCATTTT.

The genes are TRBV19 and TRBJ2-2, with 8 bases that match TRBD1. Germline CDR1 reads LNHDA; CDR2 reads SQIVND (reference sequence). Trimming took 1 base from V and 6 from J; bases not matched to a gene: 7. The CDR3 is 16 amino acids. CDR3 loop: CASSIARTGLPGELFF. The CDR3 nucleotides read TGTGCCAGTAGTATAGCCCGGACAGGGCTTCCCGGGGAGCTGTTTTTT.

This clone appeared once. The chain links TRBV28 to TRBJ2-1, with D tentatively TRBD2 (6 bases). The CDR3 has 16 residues. The V gene's germline CDR1 is MDHEN and CDR2 SYDVKM. V lost 2 bases to trimming and J lost 1 base, with 12 bases between them. The CDR3, as DNA: TGTGCCAGCAGTTTAATAGGCGGGGTTTCCTACAATGAGCAGTTCTTC. Protein sequence: CASSLIGGVSYNEQFF.

The rearrangement links TRBV10-2 to TRBJ1-1; 10 nucleotides align to TRBD1. Looked up from germline, CDR1 is WSHSY and CDR2 is SAAADI. Losses at the gene ends were 2 bases for V and 4 bases for J; bases not matched to a gene: 1. The CDR3 covers 14 residues. Here the CDR3 reads CASSEGTGVTEAFF. The CDR3 bases are TGCGCCAGCAGTGAGGGGACAGGGGTCACTGAAGCTTTCTTT.

The DNA for the CDR3 is TGTGCCAGCAGCTTAGTGGAAGCAGATACGCAGTATTTT. It codes for CASSLVEADTQYF. The chain employs TRBV7-8 and TRBJ2-3; D not certain. The CDR3 covers 13 residues. CDR1 is SGHVS and CDR2 is FQNEAQ in the germline V gene. Between the trimmed V and J ends, which lost 1 base and 4 bases, there was a span of 6 bases.

V and J are TRBV28 and TRBJ1-5; D is undetermined. The CDR3 loop spans 13 amino acids. Germline assignment: CDR1 MDHEN and CDR2 SYDVKM. The V gene lost 10 bases and the J gene lost 2 bases, with 12 bases spanning the gap. Written as DNA, the CDR3 is TGTGCCACCTGGCCGGTTCGCAATCAGCCCCAGCATTTT. Protein: CATWPVRNQPQHF.

The V and J genes are TRBV10-3 and TRBJ2-1; possible D gene TRBD2, 5 bases. The V and J ends lost 6 bases and 10 bases respectively, with 13 bases between them. The CDR3 consists of 12 residues. Germline V lookup: CDR1 ENHRY, CDR2 SYGVKD. The CDR3 loop reads CAISGLDSEQFF. For the CDR3, the DNA is TGTGCCATCAGCGGACTGGATTCGGAGCAGTTCTTC.

The V gene is TRBV19, the J gene TRBJ1-4, with 8 positions matching TRBD1. The CDR3 has 15 amino acids. V was pared by 4 bases and J by 5 bases, with 6 bases of the junction left unmatched. Germline V gene sequence: CDR1 LNHDA, CDR2 SQIVND (reference sequence). The CDR3 is CASSTGTGKNEKLFF. As DNA, the CDR3 is TGTGCCAGTAGTACGGGGACAGGAAAGAATGAAAAACTGTTTTTT.

The J gene is TRBJ1-1, the V gene TRBV28; D gene ambiguous. This CDR3 comprises 16 residues. CDR1 is MDHEN, CDR2 SYDVKM, per germline. V lost 4 bases, J lost 2 bases, and 17 bases lay in between. The CDR3 DNA is TGTGCCAGCAGTTCTGGGGTCGTGGGCACAAACACTGAAGCTTTCTTT. The encoded protein is CASSSGVVGTNTEAFF. The full variable domain, completed using reference TRBV28 and TRBJ1-1, is DVKVTQSSRYLVKRTGEKVFLECVQDMDHENMFWYRQDPGLGLRLIYFSYDVKMKEKGDIPEGYSVSREKKERFSLILESASTNQTSMYLCASSSGVVGTNTEAFFGQGTRLTVV.

This clone was counted only a few times. This chain connects TRBV7-9 to TRBJ2-3; TRBD1 matches 8 bases. The V gene end was trimmed by 0 bases and the J gene end by 1 base; junction bases not matched to a gene: 3. CDR1 is SEHNR and CDR2 is FQNEAQ in the germline V gene (reference sequence). The CDR3 sequence is 16 residues long. This CDR3 reads CASSLAGQGGTDTQYF. The CDR3 DNA reads TGTGCCAGCAGCTTAGCAGGACAGGGAGGCACAGATACGCAGTATTTT.

V is TRBV5-1 and J is TRBJ2-5; possibly TRBD1 for D (7 bases). CDR1 and CDR2 (germline): SGHRS, YFSETQ. Deletions cut 0 bases from V and 3 bases from J, with 12 bases between. The CDR3 has 15 residues. The CDR3 region is CASSLGGTAKETQYF. Written as DNA, the CDR3 is TGCGCCAGCAGCTTGGGCGGGACAGCTAAAGAGACCCAGTACTTC. The complete variable domain, with remaining parts taken from reference TRBV5-1 and TRBJ2-5, reads KAGVTQTPRYLIKTRGQQVTLSCSPISGHRSVSWYQQTPGQGLQFLFEYFSETQRNKGNFPGRFSGRQFSNSRSEMNVSTLELGDSALYLCASSLGGTAKETQYFGPGTRLLVL.

The chain uses TRBV6-4 and TRBJ2-1; 7 bases map to TRBD2. The CDR3 contains 17 residues. The germline CDR1 and CDR2 sequences are MRHNA and SNTAGT. Unmatched junction bases numbered 16, after V lost 6 bases and J lost 5 bases. The CDR3 protein is CASSAKTSHSVNNEQFF. The CDR3 DNA follows: TGTGCCAGCAGCGCCAAGACTAGCCATTCAGTAAACAATGAGCAGTTCTTC.

This sequence joins TRBV6-1 and TRBJ2-7; the match to TRBD2 covers 10 bases. Germline V gives CDR1 MNHNS, CDR2 SASEGT. V lost 6 bases, J lost 1 base, and 6 bases stayed unmatched. The CDR3 runs 15 residues. This CDR3 reads CASSVLAGKSYEQYF. CDR3 DNA sequence: TGTGCCAGCAGCGTACTAGCGGGGAAGTCCTACGAGCAGTACTTC.

J is TRBJ2-1 and V is TRBV18; D not certain. Germline V CDR1 and CDR2: KGHSH, LQKENI. The CDR3 runs 11 residues. Trimming shortened V by 2 bases and J by 7 bases, and 3 bases separated the two germline ends. This chain's CDR3 is CASSPNNEQFF. DNA of the CDR3: TGTGCCAGCTCACCAAATAATGAGCAGTTCTTC.

CDR3 amino acids: CASSESGPIYEQYF. CDR3 coding DNA: TGCGCCAGCAGTGAGAGCGGGCCAATCTACGAGCAGTACTTC. The V and J genes are TRBV10-1 and TRBJ2-7, with a tentative D call TRBD2 (6 bases). There are 14 residues in the CDR3. From germline, CDR1 is WNHNN and CDR2 SYGVQD (reference sequence). V lost 2 bases and J 3 bases, leaving 11 bases between the germline ends.

The chain combines TRBV19 with TRBJ1-4; a weak D match, TRBD1 (6 bases). Germline assignment: CDR1 LNHDA and CDR2 SQIVND (reference sequence). Trimming pared 7 bases from V and 6 bases from J, leaving 18 bases between. This CDR3 is built from 15 residues. The CDR3 nucleotides read TGTGCCAGTACCCCGCGAGGGACATACCATGAAAAACTGTTTTTT. Translation gives CASTPRGTYHEKLFF.

This sequence joins TRBV6-1 and TRBJ2-1; weak D call: TRBD2 (5 bases). Germline V gene data show CDR1 as MNHNS and CDR2 as SASEGT. CDR3 length: 14 amino acids. V was shortened by 2 bases and J by 12 bases, with 17 bases between the two germline ends. CDR3 DNA sequence: TGTGCCAGCAGTGAACGGAATAGCGACATAAGGCAGTTCTTC. It codes for CASSERNSDIRQFF.

This clone was counted a few times. V and J are TRBV28 and TRBJ1-5; possibly TRBD1 for D (6 bases). The CDR3 extends over 15 amino acids. Germline V CDR1 and CDR2: MDHEN, SYDVKM. Trimming removed 6 bases from V and 5 bases from J, with 17 bases in between. The CDR3 bases are TGTGCCAGCAGCCCTCTTCAGGGGCCCCATCAGCCCCAGCATTTT. Its translation: CASSPLQGPHQPQHF.

The chain links TRBV5-1 to TRBJ2-3, with D perhaps TRBD2 (6 bases). The V gene's germline CDR1 is SGHRS and CDR2 YFSETQ. Trimming removed 0 bases at V and 0 bases at J, with 29 bases between. The CDR3 loop spans 22 amino acids. In DNA, the CDR3 is TGCGCCAGCAGCTTGGGGAGACCTCTCAGCGGGTCGGTGGGTACTAGCACAGATACGCAGTATTTT. This encodes CASSLGRPLSGSVGTSTDTQYF.

The rearrangement links TRBV6-1 to TRBJ2-7; 8 nucleotides agree with TRBD1. Germline CDR1 is MNHNS and CDR2 is SASEGT. V lost 5 bases and J lost 7; bases outside the gene matches: 13. There are 15 residues in the CDR3. Here the CDR3 reads CASSKRTGPGQEQYF. CDR3 DNA: TGTGCCAGCAGTAAGAGGACAGGGCCCGGTCAAGAGCAGTACTTC.